The T cell receptor beta chain under discussion was sequenced for a study of OX40 agonist ivuxolimab in advanced cancers. Study details: Ivuxolimab was administered intravenously to patients at 0.01 to 10 mg/kg every 2 weeks. Partial responses were achieved by three patients: one hepatocellular carcinoma, two cutaneous melanoma.

Libraries were prepared by immunoSEQ multiplex PCR; TCRdb keeps only in-frame clonotypes and omits some of them. The sample includes around 40,000 clones, 86% of them seen just once. The sample here was CD4+ or CD8+ T cells sorted from blood, taken in a trial of the OX40 agonist ivuxolimab. The clonotype originates from an adult with an advanced solid tumor such as melanoma, head and neck, liver or kidney cancer.

CDR3 in DNA: TGTGCCAGCAGCGTCGTCGTGGGGACCGGGGAGCTGTTTTTT. It codes for CASSVVVGTGELFF. This chain uses TRBV7-9 with TRBJ2-2; D gene uncertain. Trimming left V 5 bases short and J 5 bases short, with 12 bases between. The germline V gene has CDR1 SEHNR and CDR2 FQNEAQ (reference sequence). The CDR3 spans 14 residues.